This T cell receptor beta chain comes out of a study of T cell changes during pregnancy in multiple sclerosis. TCRdb's copy holds only in-frame clones and misses some; the assay was immunoSEQ multiplex PCR. Of tens of thousands of clones detected, more than 90% appear once; the ten largest clones hold around 2.2%. Deletions cut 2 bases from V and 4 bases from J, with 15 bases between. CDR1 and CDR2 from the germline V gene are MDHEN and SYDVKM. The CDR3 consists of 16 residues. The starting material was peripheral blood, obtained in the second trimester of pregnancy. The chain carries TRBV28 and TRBJ1-3; D is undetermined. The source of this sequence is a female donor in good health, enrolled as a control in a pregnancy study. The CDR3 reads CASSLADMPGGNTIYF. In DNA form, the CDR3 reads TGTGCCAGCAGTTTAGCCGACATGCCCGGAGGAAACACCATATATTTT.